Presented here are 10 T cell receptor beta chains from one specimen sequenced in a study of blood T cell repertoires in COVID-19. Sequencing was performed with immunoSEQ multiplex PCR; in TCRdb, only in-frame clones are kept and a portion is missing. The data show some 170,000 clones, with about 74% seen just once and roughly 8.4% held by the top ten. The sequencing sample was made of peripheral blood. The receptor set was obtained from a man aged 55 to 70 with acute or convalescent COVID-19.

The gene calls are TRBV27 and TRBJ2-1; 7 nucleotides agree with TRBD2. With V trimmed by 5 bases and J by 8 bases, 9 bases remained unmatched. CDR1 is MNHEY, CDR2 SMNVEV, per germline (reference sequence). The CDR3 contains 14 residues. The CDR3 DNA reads TGTGCCAGCAGTCCTCAAACGGCGGGGGATGAGCAGTTCTTC. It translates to CASSPQTAGDEQFF.

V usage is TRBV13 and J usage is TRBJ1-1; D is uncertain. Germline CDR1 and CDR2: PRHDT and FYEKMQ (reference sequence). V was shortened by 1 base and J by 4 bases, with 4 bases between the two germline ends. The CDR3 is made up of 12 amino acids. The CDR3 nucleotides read TGTGCCAGCAGCTTAGATCTCACTGAAGCTTTCTTT. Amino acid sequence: CASSLDLTEAFF. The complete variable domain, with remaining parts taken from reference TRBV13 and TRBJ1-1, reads AAGVIQSPRHLIKEKRETATLKCYPIPRHDTVYWYQQGPGQDPQFLISFYEKMQSDKGSIPDRFSAQQFSDYHSELNMSSLELGDSALYFCASSLDLTEAFFGQGTRLTVV.

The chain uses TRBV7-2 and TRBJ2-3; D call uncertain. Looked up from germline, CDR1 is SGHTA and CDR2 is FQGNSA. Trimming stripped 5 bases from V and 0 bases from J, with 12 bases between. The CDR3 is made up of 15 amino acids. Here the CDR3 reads CASSPRSPSTDTQYF. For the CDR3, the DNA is TGTGCCAGCAGCCCGCGTAGCCCTAGCACAGATACGCAGTATTTT. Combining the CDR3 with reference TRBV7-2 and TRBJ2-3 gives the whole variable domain GAGVSQSPSNKVTEKGKDVELRCDPISGHTALYWYRQSLGQGLEFLIYFQGNSAPDKSGLPSDRFSAERTGGSVSTLTIQRTQQEDSAVYLCASSPRSPSTDTQYFGPGTRLTVL.

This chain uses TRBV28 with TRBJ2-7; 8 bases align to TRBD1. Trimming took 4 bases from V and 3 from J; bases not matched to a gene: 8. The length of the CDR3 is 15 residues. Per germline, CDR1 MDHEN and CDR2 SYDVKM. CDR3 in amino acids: CASSSQTGALYEQYF. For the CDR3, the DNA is TGTGCCAGCAGTTCACAGACAGGGGCCCTCTACGAGCAGTACTTC.

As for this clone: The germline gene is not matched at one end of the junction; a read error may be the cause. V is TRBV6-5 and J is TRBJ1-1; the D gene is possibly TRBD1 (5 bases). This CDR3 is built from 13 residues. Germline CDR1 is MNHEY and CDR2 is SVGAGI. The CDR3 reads CACRGEGNTEAFF. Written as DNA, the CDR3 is TGTGCCTGCAGAGGGGAGGGAAACACTGAAGCTTTCTTT.

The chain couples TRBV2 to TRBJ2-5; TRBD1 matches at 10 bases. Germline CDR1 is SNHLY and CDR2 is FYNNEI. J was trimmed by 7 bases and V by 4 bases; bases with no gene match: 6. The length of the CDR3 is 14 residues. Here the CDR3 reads CASSVRQGAGTQYF. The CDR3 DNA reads TGTGCCAGCAGTGTGAGACAGGGGGCAGGGACCCAGTACTTC.

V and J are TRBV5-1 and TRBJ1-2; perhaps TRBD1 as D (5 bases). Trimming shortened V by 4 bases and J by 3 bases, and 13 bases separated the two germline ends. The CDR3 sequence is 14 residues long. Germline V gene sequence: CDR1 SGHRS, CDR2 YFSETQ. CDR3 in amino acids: CASSPTTGDYGYTF. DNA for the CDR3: TGCGCCAGCAGCCCTACCACGGGGGACTATGGCTACACCTTC.

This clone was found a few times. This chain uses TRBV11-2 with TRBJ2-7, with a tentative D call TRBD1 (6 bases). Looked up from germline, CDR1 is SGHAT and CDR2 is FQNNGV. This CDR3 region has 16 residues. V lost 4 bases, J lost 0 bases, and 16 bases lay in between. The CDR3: CASSSFRDKSSYEQYF. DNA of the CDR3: TGTGCCAGCAGCTCCTTCCGGGACAAGAGCTCCTACGAGCAGTACTTC.

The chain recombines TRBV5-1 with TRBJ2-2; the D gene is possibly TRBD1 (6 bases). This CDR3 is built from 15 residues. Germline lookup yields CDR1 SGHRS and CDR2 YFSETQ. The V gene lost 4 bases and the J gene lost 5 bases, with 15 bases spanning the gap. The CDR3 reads CASSPGEFRTGELFF. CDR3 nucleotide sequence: TGCGCCAGCAGCCCAGGGGAATTTAGGACCGGGGAGCTGTTTTTT.

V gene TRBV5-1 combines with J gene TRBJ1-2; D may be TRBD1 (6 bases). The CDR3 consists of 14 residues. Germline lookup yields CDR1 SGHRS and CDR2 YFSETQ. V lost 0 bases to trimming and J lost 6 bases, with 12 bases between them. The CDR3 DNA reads TGCGCCAGCAGCTTGGCATCAGGGGTCCATGGCTACACCTTC. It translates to CASSLASGVHGYTF.